The rows below give T cell receptor beta chains drawn from one sample of a study of T-cell reconstitution after alpha-beta-depleted transplantation in children. TCRdb processed the PCR reads anew with MiXCR; each CDR3 protein has one entry. The sample records around 110,000 distinct CDR3 sequences, 10% to 13% being singletons. The source was PBMCs, collected before TCRalphabeta/CD19-depleted stem cell transplant. Receptors originate from a boy aged 2 to 10 with acute lymphoblastic leukemia, due to receive a stem cell transplant. Each CDR3 is given with its conserved first and last residue. D genes are given only for firm matches. The size of a clone is reported for some rows only, either as once, few or many, or as a class for expanded clones.

abundance | d_gene | j_gene | v_gene | CDR3aa | CDR3nt
. | . | TRBJ2-7 | TRBV28 | CASSSSRQDYEQYF | TGTGCCAGCAGTTCTAGCCGACAGGACTACGAGCAGTACTTC
many | . | TRBJ2-7 | TRBV20-1 | CSARDPAGSSYEQYF | TGCAGTGCTAGAGATCCCGCGGGAAGCTCCTACGAGCAGTACTTC
. | . | TRBJ2-7 | TRBV20-1 | CSANPGRGPVEQYF | TGCAGTGCTAATCCCGGCAGGGGCCCAGTCGAGCAGTACTTC
. | . | TRBJ2-1 | TRBV15 | CATSRARGLGDEQFF | TGTGCCACCAGCAGAGCGAGGGGTTTGGGCGATGAGCAGTTCTTC
. | TRBD2 | TRBJ2-1 | TRBV7-7 | CASSLGLAGRDEQFF | TGTGCTAGCAGTCTTGGACTAGCGGGAAGAGATGAGCAGTTCTTC
. | . | TRBJ1-1 | TRBV28 | CASTLRGTEAFF | TGTGCCAGCACCCTGAGGGGGACTGAAGCTTTCTTT
many | TRBD2 | TRBJ2-7 | TRBV5-1 | CASSLGGAGAYEQYF | TGCGCCAGCAGCCTTGGAGGGGCGGGGGCCTACGAGCAGTACTTC
many | . | TRBJ2-3 | TRBV10-2 | CASRHRDYTDTQYF | TGCGCCAGCAGACACAGGGACTACACAGATACGCAGTATTTT
few | TRBD1 | TRBJ1-6 | TRBV20-1 | CSASGGQNNSPLHF | TGCAGTGCTAGTGGGGGACAGAATAATTCACCCCTCCACTTT
many | . | TRBJ2-1 | TRBV29-1 | CSVLTSVVEQFF | TGCAGCGTTCTAACCTCCGTGGTTGAGCAGTTCTTC
many | TRBD2 | TRBJ2-1 | TRBV20-1 | CSASWTSDSYNEQFF | TGCAGTGCTAGCTGGACTAGCGACTCCTACAATGAGCAGTTCTTC
few | . | TRBJ2-1 | TRBV5-6 | CASSLVGQNEQFF | TGTGCCAGCAGCTTGGTTGGGCAGAATGAGCAGTTCTTC
few | TRBD2 | TRBJ2-7 | TRBV7-2 | CASSREAGAYYEQYF | TGTGCCAGCAGTCGCGAGGCGGGAGCCTACTACGAGCAGTACTTC
. | . | TRBJ2-3 | TRBV29-1 | CSATPNRAGVTDTQYF | TGCAGCGCTACCCCAAACAGGGCAGGGGTAACAGATACGCAGTATTTT
. | . | TRBJ1-1 | TRBV5-1 | CASRKTMNTEAFF | TGCGCCAGCAGGAAGACCATGAACACTGAAGCTTTCTTT
many | TRBD1 | TRBJ2-7 | TRBV12-3/TRBV12-4 | CASSPTGGAYEQYF | TGTGCCAGCAGCCCGACAGGGGGTGCCTACGAGCAGTACTTC
many | TRBD2 | TRBJ2-3 | TRBV20-1 | CSASRGLVTDTQYF | TGCAGTGCTAGTAGGGGACTAGTGACAGATACGCAGTATTTT
few | . | TRBJ2-3 | TRBV5-1 | CASSLGGAGTDTQYF | TGCGCCAGCAGCTTGGGGGGAGCAGGCACAGATACGCAGTATTTT
few | TRBD2 | TRBJ2-7 | TRBV12-3/TRBV12-4 | CASSTLADPLPYEQYF | TGTGCCAGCAGTACCCTAGCGGACCCGCTACCCTACGAGCAGTACTTC
. | TRBD1 | TRBJ2-1 | TRBV5-1 | CASSSQGAGNEQFF | TGCGCCAGCAGCTCCCAGGGGGCAGGCAATGAGCAGTTCTTC
. | TRBD2 | TRBJ2-3 | TRBV20-1 | CSASLAGDTQYF | TGCAGTGCTAGCCTAGCGGGAGATACGCAGTATTTT
many | . | TRBJ2-7 | TRBV20-1 | CSAATGTELEEQYF | TGCAGTGCTGCAACCGGGACTGAGCTTGAGGAGCAGTACTTC
. | . | TRBJ2-7 | TRBV5-6 | CASSVGPLYEQYF | TGTGCCAGCAGCGTGGGACCGCTATACGAGCAGTACTTC
few | . | TRBJ2-7 | TRBV20-1 | CSARGPNPYEQYF | TGCAGTGCTAGAGGTCCGAACCCCTACGAGCAGTACTTC
. | . | TRBJ1-1 | TRBV2 | CASSPRTVNTEAFF | TGTGCCAGCAGTCCTAGGACGGTGAACACTGAAGCTTTCTTT
. | . | TRBJ2-7 | TRBV24-1 | CATSDLGGGGRNEQYF | TGTGCCACCAGTGATTTAGGAGGGGGCGGAAGAAATGAGCAGTACTTC
many | . | TRBJ2-4 | TRBV12-3/TRBV12-4 | CASSLALYPQGGLVGNIQYF | TGTGCCAGCAGTTTAGCGCTGTACCCCCAAGGGGGATTGGTTGGAAACATTCAGTACTTC
. | . | TRBJ2-5 | TRBV7-9 | CASSHPDSGTQYF | TGTGCCAGCAGCCACCCCGACTCTGGGACCCAGTACTTC
many | TRBD2 | TRBJ2-4 | TRBV6-4 | CASSAGLGGIQYF | TGTGCCAGCAGCGCAGGACTAGGAGGCATTCAGTACTTC
. | TRBD1 | TRBJ1-3 | TRBV7-6 | CASSSHVDRDRNTIYF | TGTGCCAGCAGCTCCCACGTCGACAGGGACCGAAACACCATATATTTT
. | TRBD1 | TRBJ1-1 | TRBV20-1 | CSAPDRGPWTEAFF | TGCAGTGCTCCAGACAGGGGCCCGTGGACTGAAGCTTTCTTT
. | . | TRBJ1-5 | TRBV5-6 | CASNLGGGHQPQHF | TGTGCCAGCAACTTGGGGGGGGGGCATCAGCCCCAGCATTTT
many | . | TRBJ1-6 | TRBV12-3/TRBV12-4 | CATGGQGSPLHF | TGTGCTACGGGGGGCCAAGGGTCACCCCTCCACTTT
. | TRBD2 | TRBJ2-2 | TRBV4-1 | CASSQGGLAGYETGELFF | TGCGCCAGCAGCCAAGGGGGACTAGCGGGATACGAGACCGGGGAGCTGTTTTTT
. | . | TRBJ2-1 | TRBV4-1 | CASSQALGSSYNEQFF | TGCGCCAGCAGCCAAGCGTTGGGGAGCTCCTACAATGAGCAGTTCTTC
. | TRBD1 | TRBJ2-2 | TRBV2 | CASSPLTGGYTGELFF | TGTGCCAGCAGCCCACTAACAGGGGGTTACACCGGGGAGCTGTTTTTT